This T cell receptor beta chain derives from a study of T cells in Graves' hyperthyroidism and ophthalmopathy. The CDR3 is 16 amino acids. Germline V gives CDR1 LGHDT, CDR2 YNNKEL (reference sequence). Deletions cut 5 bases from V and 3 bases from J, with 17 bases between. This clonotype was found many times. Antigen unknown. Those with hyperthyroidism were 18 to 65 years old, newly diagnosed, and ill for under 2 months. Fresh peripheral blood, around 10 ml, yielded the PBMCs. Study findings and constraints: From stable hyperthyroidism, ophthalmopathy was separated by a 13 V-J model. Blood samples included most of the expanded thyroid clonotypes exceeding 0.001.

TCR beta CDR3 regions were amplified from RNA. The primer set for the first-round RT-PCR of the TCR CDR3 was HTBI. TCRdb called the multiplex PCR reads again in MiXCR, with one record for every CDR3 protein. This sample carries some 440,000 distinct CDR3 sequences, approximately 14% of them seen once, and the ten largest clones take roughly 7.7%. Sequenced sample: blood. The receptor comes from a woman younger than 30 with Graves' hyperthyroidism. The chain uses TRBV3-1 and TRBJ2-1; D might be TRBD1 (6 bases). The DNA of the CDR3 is TGTGCCAGCAGCACCCGACAGGAACTCAACTACAATGAGCAGTTCTTC. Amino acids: CASSTRQELNYNEQFF.